This T cell receptor (beta chain) was sequenced during a study of T-cell memory formation after mild COVID-19. As for the study in general: The study found TCR clusters largely donor specific.

The sample holds a few counts of this clonotype. Its antigen is as yet unknown. MiXCR was run by TCRdb on the 5' RACE reads, yielding one entry per CDR3 protein. Among 550,000 to 700,000 distinct CDR3 sequences listed, roughly 17% were seen once. The study's findings and limits: Clones which contracted sat mainly in CM and EM if CD4+, and in EMRA if CD8+. A second wave expanding day 15 to 37 was CD4+-biased; contracting clones were balanced.

Trimming stripped 5 bases from V and 2 bases from J, with 10 bases between. CDR1 is MGHRA and CDR2 is YSYEKL in the germline V gene. This CDR3 contains 14 residues. The clonotype comes from an adult woman who had mild COVID-19 (a few samples of this study predate the infection). Cell type and time point are not known. This chain links TRBV4-1 with TRBJ1-5; D gene ambiguous. Sequencing was performed on PBMCs or a T cell subset sorted from them (not recorded which). CDR3 sequence reads: CASSTVGGNQPQHF. As DNA, the CDR3 is TGCGCCAGCAGCACAGTTGGGGGCAATCAGCCCCAGCATTTT.